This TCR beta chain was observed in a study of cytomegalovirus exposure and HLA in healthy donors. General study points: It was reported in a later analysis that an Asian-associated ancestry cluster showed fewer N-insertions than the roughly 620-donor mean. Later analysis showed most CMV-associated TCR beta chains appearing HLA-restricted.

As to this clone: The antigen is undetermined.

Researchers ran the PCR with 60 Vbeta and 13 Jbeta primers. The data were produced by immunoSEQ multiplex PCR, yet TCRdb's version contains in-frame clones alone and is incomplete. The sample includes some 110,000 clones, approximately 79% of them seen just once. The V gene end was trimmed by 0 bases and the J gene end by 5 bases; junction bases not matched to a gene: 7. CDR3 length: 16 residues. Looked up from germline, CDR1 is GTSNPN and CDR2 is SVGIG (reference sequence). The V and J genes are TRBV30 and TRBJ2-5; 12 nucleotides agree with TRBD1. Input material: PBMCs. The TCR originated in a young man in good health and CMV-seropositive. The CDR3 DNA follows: TGTGCCTGGAGTGTAGCGGGACAGGGGGCTGGCGAGACCCAGTACTTC. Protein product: CAWSVAGQGAGETQYF.